The sequence of this T cell receptor beta chain was determined in a study of OX40 agonist ivuxolimab in advanced cancers. Study-level background: Three patients got partial responses; one had hepatocellular carcinoma and two had cutaneous melanoma.

A word on this clone: Its antigen is undetermined.

The method was immunoSEQ multiplex PCR; TCRdb's version includes in-frame clones alone and lacks a portion of them. The table has about 28,000 clones, approximately 84% seen once. General observations from the study: Dose levels from 0.1 to 3.0 mg/kg saw CD4+ and CD8+ blood T cells expand clonally by week 6.

CDR1 is SEHNR and CDR2 is FQNEAQ in the germline V gene (reference sequence). This CDR3 has 12 residues. The V and J ends lost 2 bases and 8 bases respectively, with 7 bases between them. Material: CD4+ or CD8+ T cells sorted from blood, obtained in a trial of the OX40 agonist ivuxolimab. This rearrangement joins TRBV7-9 to TRBJ2-1, with D unresolved. This receptor was obtained from an adult with an advanced solid tumor such as melanoma, head and neck, liver or kidney cancer. This chain's CDR3 is CASSLNRDEQFF. The CDR3 nucleotides read TGTGCCAGCAGCTTAAATAGGGATGAGCAGTTCTTC.